This T cell receptor (beta chain) was recovered during a study of T-cell reconstitution after alpha-beta-depleted transplantation in children. Study-wide findings and caveats: At the one-year point after transplant, T-cell counts and TCRbeta diversity were found to come mostly from T cells that had been newly produced. Expanded graft clones, several hundred of them, were reportedly the source of alpha-beta T cells about two months after transplant.

Concerning this clonotype: What it recognizes is unknown.

J gave up 10 bases and V 4 bases, and 19 bases lay outside the gene matches. CDR1 and CDR2 from the germline V gene are MNHEY and SVGEGT. CDR3 length equals 17 residues. TCRbeta library preparation incorporated unique molecular identifiers. MiXCR, run by TCRdb on the PCR reads, gives a single entry per CDR3 protein. The sample records fewer than 700,000 distinct CDR3 sequences, roughly 13% being singletons. The chain uses TRBV6-2 or TRBV6-3 and TRBJ2-1; 7 bases are shared with TRBD2. The material was PBMCs, mostly from graft donor cells, obtained 360 days after TCRalphabeta/CD19-depleted stem cell transplant. The clonotype comes from a male patient between 5 and 17 years old who had a stem cell transplant for acute myeloid leukemia, so the T cells may come from the graft donor. The CDR3 DNA sequence: TGTGCCAGCAGTTCTCCTACCTCTAGCCCGGGAGGCTTGGAGCAGTTCTTC. Translating it yields CASSSPTSSPGGLEQFF.